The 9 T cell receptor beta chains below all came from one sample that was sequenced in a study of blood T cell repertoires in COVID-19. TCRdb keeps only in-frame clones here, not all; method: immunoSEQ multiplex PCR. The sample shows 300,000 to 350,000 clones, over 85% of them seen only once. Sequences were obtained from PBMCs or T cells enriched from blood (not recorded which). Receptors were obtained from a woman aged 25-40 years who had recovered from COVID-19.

CDR3 amino acids: CASSLVAHEQFF. For the CDR3, the DNA is TGTGCCAGCAGCTTGGTAGCGCATGAGCAGTTCTTC. The rearrangement joins TRBV5-4 to TRBJ2-1; maybe TRBD2 (5 bases). Trimming shortened V by 0 bases and J by 8 bases, and 6 bases separated the two germline ends. Per germline, CDR1 SGHNT and CDR2 YYREEE (reference sequence). The CDR3 loop spans 12 amino acids.

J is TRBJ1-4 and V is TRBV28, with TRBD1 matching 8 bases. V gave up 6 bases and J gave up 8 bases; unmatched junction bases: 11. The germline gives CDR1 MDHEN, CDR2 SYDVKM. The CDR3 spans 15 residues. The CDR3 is CASSRPAGGKEKLFF. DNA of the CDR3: TGTGCCAGCAGCCGTCCAGCAGGGGGCAAGGAAAAACTGTTTTTT. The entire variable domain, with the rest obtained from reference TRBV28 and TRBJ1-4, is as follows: DVKVTQSSRYLVKRTGEKVFLECVQDMDHENMFWYRQDPGLGLRLIYFSYDVKMKEKGDIPEGYSVSREKKERFSLILESASTNQTSMYLCASSRPAGGKEKLFFGSGTQLSVL.

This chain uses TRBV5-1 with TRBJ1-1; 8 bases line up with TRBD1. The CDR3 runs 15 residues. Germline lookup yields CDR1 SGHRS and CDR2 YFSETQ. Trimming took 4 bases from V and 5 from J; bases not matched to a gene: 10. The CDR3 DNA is TGCGCCAGCAGCCTCCAGGGGGCGCGAAGTACTGAAGCTTTCTTT. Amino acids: CASSLQGARSTEAFF.

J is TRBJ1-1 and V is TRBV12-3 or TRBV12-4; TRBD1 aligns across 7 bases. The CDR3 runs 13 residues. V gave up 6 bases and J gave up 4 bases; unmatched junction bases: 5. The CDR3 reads CASRPGQATEAFF. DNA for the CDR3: TGTGCCAGCAGACCTGGACAGGCCACTGAAGCTTTCTTT.

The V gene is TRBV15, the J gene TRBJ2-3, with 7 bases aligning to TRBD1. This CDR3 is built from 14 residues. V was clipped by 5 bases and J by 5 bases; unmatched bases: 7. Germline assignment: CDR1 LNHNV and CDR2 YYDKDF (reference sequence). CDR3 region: CATSVDRAEDTQYF. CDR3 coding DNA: TGTGCCACCAGCGTAGACAGGGCTGAAGATACGCAGTATTTT. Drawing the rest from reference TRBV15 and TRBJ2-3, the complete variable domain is DAMVIQNPRYQVTQFGKPVTLSCSQTLNHNVMYWYQQKSSQAPKLLFHYYDKDFNNEADTPDNFQSRRPNTSFCFLDIRSPGLGDTAMYLCATSVDRAEDTQYFGPGTRLTVL.

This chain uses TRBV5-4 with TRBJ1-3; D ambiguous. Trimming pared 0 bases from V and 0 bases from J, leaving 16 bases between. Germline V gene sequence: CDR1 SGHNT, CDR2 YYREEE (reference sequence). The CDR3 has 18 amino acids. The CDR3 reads CASSLAEMRGSSGNTIYF. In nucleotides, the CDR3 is TGTGCCAGCAGCTTGGCTGAGATGCGGGGAAGCTCTGGAAACACCATATATTTT.

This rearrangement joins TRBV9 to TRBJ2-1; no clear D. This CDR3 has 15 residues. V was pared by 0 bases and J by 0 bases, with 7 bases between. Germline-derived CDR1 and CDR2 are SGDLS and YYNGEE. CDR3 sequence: CASSVVESSYNEQFF. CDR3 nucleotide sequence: TGTGCCAGCAGCGTAGTTGAGAGCTCCTACAATGAGCAGTTCTTC.

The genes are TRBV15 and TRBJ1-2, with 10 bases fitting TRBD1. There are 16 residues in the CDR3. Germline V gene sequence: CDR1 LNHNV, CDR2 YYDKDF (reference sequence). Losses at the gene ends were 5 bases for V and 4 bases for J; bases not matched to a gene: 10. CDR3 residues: CATSGQGGVYSYGYTF. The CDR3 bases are TGTGCCACCAGCGGACAGGGGGGTGTTTATAGCTATGGCTACACCTTC.

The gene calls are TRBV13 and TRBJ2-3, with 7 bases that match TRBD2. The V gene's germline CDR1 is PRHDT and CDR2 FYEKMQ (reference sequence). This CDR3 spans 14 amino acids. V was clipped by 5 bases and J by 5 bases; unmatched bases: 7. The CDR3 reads CASSLGLERDTQYF. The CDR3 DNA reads TGTGCCAGCAGCCTCGGACTAGAGAGAGATACGCAGTATTTT.